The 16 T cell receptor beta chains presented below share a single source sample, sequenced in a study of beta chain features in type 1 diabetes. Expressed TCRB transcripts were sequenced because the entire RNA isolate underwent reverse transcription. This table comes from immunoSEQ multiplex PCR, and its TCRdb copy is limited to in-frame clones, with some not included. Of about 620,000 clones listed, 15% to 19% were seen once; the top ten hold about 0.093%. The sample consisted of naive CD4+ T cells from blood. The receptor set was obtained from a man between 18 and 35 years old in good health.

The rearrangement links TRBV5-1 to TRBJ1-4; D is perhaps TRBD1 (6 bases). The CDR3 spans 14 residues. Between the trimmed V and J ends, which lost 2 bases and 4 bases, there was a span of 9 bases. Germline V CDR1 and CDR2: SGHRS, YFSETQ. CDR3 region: CASSFQQGNEKLFF. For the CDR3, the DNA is TGCGCCAGCAGCTTCCAACAGGGTAATGAAAAACTGTTTTTT.

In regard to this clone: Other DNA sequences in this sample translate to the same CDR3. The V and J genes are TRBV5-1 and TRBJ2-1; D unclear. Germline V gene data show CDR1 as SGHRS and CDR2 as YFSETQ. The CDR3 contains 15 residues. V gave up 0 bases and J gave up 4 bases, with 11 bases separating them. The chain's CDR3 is CASSLEGSTYNEQFF. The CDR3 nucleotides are TGCGCCAGCAGCTTGGAGGGAAGTACGTACAATGAGCAGTTCTTC.

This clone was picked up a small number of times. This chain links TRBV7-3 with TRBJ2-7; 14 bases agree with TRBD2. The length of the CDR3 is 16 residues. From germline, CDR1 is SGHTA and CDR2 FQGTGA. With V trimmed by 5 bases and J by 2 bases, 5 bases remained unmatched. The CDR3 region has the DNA TGTGCCAGCAGCCCGGGGACTAGCGGGGGAGCCTACGAGCAGTACTTC. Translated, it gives CASSPGTSGGAYEQYF.

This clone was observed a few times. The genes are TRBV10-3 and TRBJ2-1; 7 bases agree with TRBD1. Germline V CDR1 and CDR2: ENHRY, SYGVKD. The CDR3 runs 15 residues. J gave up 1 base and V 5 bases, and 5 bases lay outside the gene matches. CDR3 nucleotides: TGTGCCATCAGTCAAGGACAGGTTTCCTACAATGAGCAGTTCTTC. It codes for CAISQGQVSYNEQFF.

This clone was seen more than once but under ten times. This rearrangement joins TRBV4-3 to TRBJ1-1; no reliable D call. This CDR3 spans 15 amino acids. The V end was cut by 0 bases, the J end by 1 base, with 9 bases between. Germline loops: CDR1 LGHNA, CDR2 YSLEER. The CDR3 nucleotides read TGCGCCAGCAGCCAAGACTCAGCTTGGAACACTGAAGCTTTCTTT. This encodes CASSQDSAWNTEAFF.

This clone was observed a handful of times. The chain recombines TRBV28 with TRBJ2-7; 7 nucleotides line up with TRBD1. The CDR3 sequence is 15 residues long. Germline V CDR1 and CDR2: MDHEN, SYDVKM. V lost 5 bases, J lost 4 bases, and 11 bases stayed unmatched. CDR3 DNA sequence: TGTGCCAGCAGTCCGCAGACAGGGAAGCGATACGAGCAGTACTTC. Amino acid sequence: CASSPQTGKRYEQYF.

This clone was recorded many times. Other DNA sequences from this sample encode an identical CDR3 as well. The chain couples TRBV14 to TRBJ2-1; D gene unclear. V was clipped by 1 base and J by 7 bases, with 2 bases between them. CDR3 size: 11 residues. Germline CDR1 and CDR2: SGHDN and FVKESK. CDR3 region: CASSQGNEQFF. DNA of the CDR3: TGTGCCAGCAGCCAAGGGAATGAGCAGTTCTTC.

CDR3 sequence reads: CASSSTSVSYNEQFF. The CDR3 nucleotides read TGTGCCAGCAGCTCAACTAGCGTCTCCTACAATGAGCAGTTCTTC. The V gene is TRBV7-3, the J gene TRBJ2-1, with TRBD2 matching 7 bases. From germline, CDR1 is SGHTA and CDR2 FQGTGA. J gave up 0 bases and V 4 bases, and 3 bases lay outside the gene matches. The CDR3 spans 15 residues.

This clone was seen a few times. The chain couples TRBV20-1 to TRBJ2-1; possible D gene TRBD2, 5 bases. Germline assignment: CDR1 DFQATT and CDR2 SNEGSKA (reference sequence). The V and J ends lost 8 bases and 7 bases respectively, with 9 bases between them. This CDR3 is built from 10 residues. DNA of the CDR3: TGCAGTCCTACGGGAAATGAGCAGTTCTTC. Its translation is CSPTGNEQFF.

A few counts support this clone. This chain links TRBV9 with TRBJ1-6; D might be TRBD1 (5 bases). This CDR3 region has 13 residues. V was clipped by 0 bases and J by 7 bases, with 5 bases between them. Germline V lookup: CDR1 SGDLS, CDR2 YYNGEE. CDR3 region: CASSVGGNSPLHF. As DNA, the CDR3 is TGTGCCAGCAGCGTAGGGGGGAATTCACCCCTCCACTTT.

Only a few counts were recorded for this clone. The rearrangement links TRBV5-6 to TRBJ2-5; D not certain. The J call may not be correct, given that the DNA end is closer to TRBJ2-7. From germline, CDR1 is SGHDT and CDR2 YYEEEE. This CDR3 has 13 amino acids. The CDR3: CASRSSASYEQYF. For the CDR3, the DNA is TGTGCCAGCAGATCCAGTGCCTCCTACGAGCAGTACTTC.

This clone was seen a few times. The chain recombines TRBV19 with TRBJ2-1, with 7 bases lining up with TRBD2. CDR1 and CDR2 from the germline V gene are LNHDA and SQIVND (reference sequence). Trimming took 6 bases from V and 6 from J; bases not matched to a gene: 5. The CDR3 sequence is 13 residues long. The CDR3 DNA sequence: TGTGCCAGTAGGAACAAGCGGGGCAATGAGCAGTTCTTC. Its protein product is CASRNKRGNEQFF. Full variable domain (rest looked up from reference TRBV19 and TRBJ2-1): DGGITQSPKYLFRKEGQNVTLSCEQNLNHDAMYWYRQDPGQGLRLIYYSQIVNDFQKGDIAEGYSVSREKKESFPLTVTSAQKNPTAFYLCASRNKRGNEQFFGPGTRLTVL.

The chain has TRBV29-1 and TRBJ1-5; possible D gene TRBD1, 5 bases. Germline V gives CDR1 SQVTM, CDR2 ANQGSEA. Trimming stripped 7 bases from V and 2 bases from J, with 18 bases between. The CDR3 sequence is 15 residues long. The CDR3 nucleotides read TGCAGCGGTGACAGTGAACCTTGGGGCAATCAGCCCCAGCATTTT. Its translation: CSGDSEPWGNQPQHF.

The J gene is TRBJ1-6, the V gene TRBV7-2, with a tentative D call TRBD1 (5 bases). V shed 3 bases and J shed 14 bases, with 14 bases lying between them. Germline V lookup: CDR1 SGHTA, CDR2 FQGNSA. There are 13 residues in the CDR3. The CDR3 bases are TGTGCCAGCAGCTTTGATCTCCGGGGGGCCCTCCACTTT. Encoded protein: CASSFDLRGALHF.

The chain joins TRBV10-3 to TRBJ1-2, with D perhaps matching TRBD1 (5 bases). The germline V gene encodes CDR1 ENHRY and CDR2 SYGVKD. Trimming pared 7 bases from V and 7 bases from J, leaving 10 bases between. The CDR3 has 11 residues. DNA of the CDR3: TGTGCCATCACACAGGAGGGTGGCTACACCTTC. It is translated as CAITQEGGYTF.

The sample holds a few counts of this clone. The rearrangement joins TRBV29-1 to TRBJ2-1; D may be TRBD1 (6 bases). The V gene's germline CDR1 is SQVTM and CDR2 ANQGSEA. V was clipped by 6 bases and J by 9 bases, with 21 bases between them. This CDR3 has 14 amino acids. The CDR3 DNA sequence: TGCAGCGTAGCGACAGGAAATCTACTAATTGAGCAGTTCTTC. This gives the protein CSVATGNLLIEQFF.